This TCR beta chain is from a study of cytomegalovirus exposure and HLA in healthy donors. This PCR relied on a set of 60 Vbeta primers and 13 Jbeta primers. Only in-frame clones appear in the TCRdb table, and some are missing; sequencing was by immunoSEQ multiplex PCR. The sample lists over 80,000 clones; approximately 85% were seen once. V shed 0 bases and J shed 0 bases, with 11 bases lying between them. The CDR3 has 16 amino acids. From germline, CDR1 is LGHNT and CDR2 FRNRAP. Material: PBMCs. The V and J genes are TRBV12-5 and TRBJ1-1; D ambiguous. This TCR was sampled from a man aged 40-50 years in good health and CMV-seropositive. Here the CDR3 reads CASGLVSGYMNTEAFF. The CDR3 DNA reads TGTGCTAGTGGTTTGGTATCTGGTTACATGAACACTGAAGCTTTCTTT.